This T cell receptor (beta chain) is drawn from a study of blood T cells in healthy people across ages. The CDR3 consists of 15 residues. Looked up from germline, CDR1 is MNHNY and CDR2 is SVGAGI (reference sequence). The use of a sample-barcoded 5' primer and a J-beta primer mix characterized a second PCR of roughly 7 to 11 cycles. TCRdb processed the 5' RACE reads anew with MiXCR; each CDR3 protein has one entry. Of almost 300,000 distinct CDR3 sequences in the sample, around 30% were seen once. This clonotype was seen a few times. Mismatch with germline at one junction end may stem from a read error.

The J gene is TRBJ1-5, the V gene TRBV6-6; no clear D gene. The sample consisted of blood. The sequence came from a woman in her 70s in good health. CDR3 amino acids: CASSYMGISNRPQHF. The DNA of the CDR3 is TGTGCCAGCAGTTACATGGGGATAAGCAATCGGCCCCAGCATTTT.